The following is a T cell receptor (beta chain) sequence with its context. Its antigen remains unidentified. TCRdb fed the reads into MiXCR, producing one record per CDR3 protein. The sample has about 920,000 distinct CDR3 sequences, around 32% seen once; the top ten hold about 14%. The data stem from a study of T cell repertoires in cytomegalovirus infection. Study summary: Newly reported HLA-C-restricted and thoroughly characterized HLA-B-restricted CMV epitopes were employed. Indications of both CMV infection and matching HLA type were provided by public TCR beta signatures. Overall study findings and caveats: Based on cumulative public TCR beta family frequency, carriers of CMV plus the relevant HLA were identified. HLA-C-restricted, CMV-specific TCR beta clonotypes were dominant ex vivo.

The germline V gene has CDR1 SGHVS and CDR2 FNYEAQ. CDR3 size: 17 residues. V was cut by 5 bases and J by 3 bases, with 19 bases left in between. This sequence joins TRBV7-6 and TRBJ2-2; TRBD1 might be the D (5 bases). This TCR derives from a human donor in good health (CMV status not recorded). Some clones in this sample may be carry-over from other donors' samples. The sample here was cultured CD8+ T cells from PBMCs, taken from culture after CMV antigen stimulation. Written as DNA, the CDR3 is TGTGCCAGCAGCCCCATCCTTAGGGGTTTAGACACCGGGGAGCTGTTTTTT. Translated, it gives CASSPILRGLDTGELFF.